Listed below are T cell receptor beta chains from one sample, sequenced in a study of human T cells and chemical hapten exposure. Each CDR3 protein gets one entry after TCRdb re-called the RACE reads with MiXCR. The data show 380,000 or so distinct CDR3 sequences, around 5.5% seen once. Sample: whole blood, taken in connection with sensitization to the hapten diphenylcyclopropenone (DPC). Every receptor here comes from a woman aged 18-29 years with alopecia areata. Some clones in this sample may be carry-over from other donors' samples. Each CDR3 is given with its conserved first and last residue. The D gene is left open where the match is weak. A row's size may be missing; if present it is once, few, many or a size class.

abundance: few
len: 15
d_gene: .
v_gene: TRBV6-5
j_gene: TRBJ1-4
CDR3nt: TGTGCCAGCAGACAATACGGTGCAACTAATGAAAAACTGTTTTTT
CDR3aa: CASRQYGATNEKLFF

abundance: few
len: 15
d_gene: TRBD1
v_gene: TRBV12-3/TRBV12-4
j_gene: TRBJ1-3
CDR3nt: TGTGCCAGCAGCCCCCAGACAGGGACAGGAAACACCATATATTTT
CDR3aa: CASSPQTGTGNTIYF

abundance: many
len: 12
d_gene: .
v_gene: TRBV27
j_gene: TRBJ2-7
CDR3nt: TGTGCCAGCAGCCCCGGGCCCGCCGAGCAGTACTTC
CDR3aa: CASSPGPAEQYF

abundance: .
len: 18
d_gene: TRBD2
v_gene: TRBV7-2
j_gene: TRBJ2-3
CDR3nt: TGTGCCAGCAGCTTAGGGGGACTAGTTACACGCCCCCGGGATACGCAGTATTTT
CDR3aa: CASSLGGLVTRPRDTQYF

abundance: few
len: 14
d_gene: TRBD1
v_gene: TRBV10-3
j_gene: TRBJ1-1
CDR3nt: TGTGCCATCAGTGAGGACAGGGAATATTCTGAAGCTTTCTTT
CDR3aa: CAISEDREYSEAFF

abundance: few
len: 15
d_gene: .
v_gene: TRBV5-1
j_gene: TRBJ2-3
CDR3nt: TGCGCCAGCAGAGAGAGGGGTGTGGGCACAGATACGCAGTATTTT
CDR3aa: CASRERGVGTDTQYF

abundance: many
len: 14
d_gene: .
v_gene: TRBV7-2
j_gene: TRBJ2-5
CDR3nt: TGTGCCAGCAGCTCGGGTTCAGCTCGAGAGACCCAGTACTTC
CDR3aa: CASSSGSARETQYF

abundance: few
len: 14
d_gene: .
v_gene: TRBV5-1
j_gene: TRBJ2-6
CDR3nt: TGCGCCAGCACCGAGGCATCTGGGGCCAACGTCCTGACTTTC
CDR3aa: CASTEASGANVLTF

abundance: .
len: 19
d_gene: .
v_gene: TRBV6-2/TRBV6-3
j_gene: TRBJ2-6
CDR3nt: TGTGCCAGCAGTTACGATAGGGGCAGATTCCGCTCTGGGGCCAACGTCCTGACTTTC
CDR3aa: CASSYDRGRFRSGANVLTF

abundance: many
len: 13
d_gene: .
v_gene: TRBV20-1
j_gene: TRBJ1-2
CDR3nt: TGCAGTGCTAGCCCCAGGGCGGGGAATGGCTACACCTTC
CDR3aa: CSASPRAGNGYTF

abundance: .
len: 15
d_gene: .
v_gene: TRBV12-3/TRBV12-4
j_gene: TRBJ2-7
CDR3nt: TGTGCCAGCAGTCCTCCTAGGGGACCCGTAAACGAGCAGTACTTC
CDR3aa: CASSPPRGPVNEQYF

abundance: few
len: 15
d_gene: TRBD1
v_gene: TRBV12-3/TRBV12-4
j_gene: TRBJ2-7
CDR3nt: TGTGCCAGCAGTTTAGATGGGACAGGGGTCCACGAGCAGTACTTC
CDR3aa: CASSLDGTGVHEQYF